The sequence of this TCR beta chain was determined in a study of CD8 T cells in Susac syndrome. Sequencing targeted TCR beta in T cells from blood (CD8+ and CD4+). Study-level findings and limits: The study admitted that it had a relatively small number of individuals in its TCR sequencing and HLA analysis.

Reverse transcription used about 0.5 to 1 ug RNA and random hexamers. Amplification of TCR beta CDR3 across 54 Vbeta and 13 Jbeta was performed with immunoSEQ multiplex PCR. MiXCR was run by TCRdb on the immunoSEQ multiplex PCR reads, yielding one entry per CDR3 protein. The table records about 120,000 distinct CDR3 sequences, 92% of them present only once. The CDR3 totals 12 residues. J gave up 10 bases and V 2 bases, and 3 bases lay outside the gene matches. Germline CDR1 and CDR2: MNHNY and SVGAGI (reference sequence). In the case of this clonotype: The antigen remains undetermined.

This rearrangement joins TRBV6-6 to TRBJ2-3, with TRBD1 matching 7 bases. This receptor was obtained from a human donor in good health. Sequencing was performed on CD4+ T cells from PBMCs. The CDR3 here is CASSYLQGSQYF. The CDR3, as DNA: TGTGCCAGCAGTTACCTACAGGGGTCGCAGTATTTT.